The 27 T cell receptor beta chains below all came from one sample that was sequenced in a study of blood T cell repertoires in COVID-19. Produced via immunoSEQ multiplex PCR; TCRdb's table is partial and in-frame only. The sample consists of roughly 150,000 clones, almost 85% of them appearing once. The sample taken for sequencing was peripheral blood. The receptors were sampled from a man aged 50 or older with acute or convalescent COVID-19.

The J gene is TRBJ2-2, the V gene TRBV30, with D perhaps matching TRBD2 (6 bases). V was cut by 3 bases and J by 2 bases, with 10 bases left in between. CDR1 and CDR2 (germline): GTSNPN, SVGIG (reference sequence). This CDR3 spans 14 amino acids. CDR3 amino acids: CAWRGGTNTGELFF. CDR3 in DNA: TGTGCCTGGAGGGGCGGGACTAACACCGGGGAGCTGTTTTTT.

V usage is TRBV7-8 and J usage is TRBJ2-6, with 12 bases that match TRBD1. V gave up 1 base and J gave up 3 bases; unmatched junction bases: 7. The CDR3 runs to 19 residues. CDR1 is SGHVS, CDR2 FQNEAQ, per germline. CDR3 sequence: CASSLEGTGGFLGANVLTF. The CDR3 DNA is TGTGCCAGCAGCTTAGAAGGGACAGGGGGCTTTCTTGGGGCCAACGTCCTGACTTTC.

The chain links TRBV19 to TRBJ1-6; no reliable D call. The V and J ends lost 5 bases and 8 bases respectively, with 7 bases between them. The length of the CDR3 is 12 residues. Germline V gene lookup returns CDR1 LNHDA and CDR2 SQIVND (reference sequence). The CDR3 protein is CASSSTDSPLHF. CDR3 nucleotide sequence: TGTGCCAGTAGTTCCACGGATTCACCCCTCCACTTT.

J is TRBJ2-1 and V is TRBV3-1 (or the pseudogene TRBV3-2); D remains unclear. Between the trimmed V and J ends, which lost 0 bases and 4 bases, there was a span of 10 bases. The CDR3 runs to 15 residues. The germline CDR1 and CDR2 sequences are LGHDT and YNNKEL (reference sequence). The CDR3: CASSQEAVIYNEQFF. The CDR3 region has the DNA TGTGCCAGCAGCCAAGAGGCGGTTATATACAATGAGCAGTTCTTC.

The gene calls are TRBV3-1 (or the pseudogene TRBV3-2) and TRBJ1-2; weak D call: TRBD1 (6 bases). The CDR3 runs 13 residues. The V end was cut by 0 bases, the J end by 6 bases, with 8 bases between. CDR1 is LGHDT and CDR2 is YNNKEL in the germline V gene (reference sequence). The CDR3 coding sequence is TGTGCCAGCAGCCAAGATGGGGGCAATGGCTACACCTTC. Translated, it gives CASSQDGGNGYTF.

This sequence joins TRBV18 and TRBJ1-1; D remains unclear. V was pared by 1 base and J by 1 base, with 7 bases between. Germline CDR1 reads KGHSH; CDR2 reads LQKENI. This CDR3 is 14 amino acids long. The CDR3 loop is CASSPRDGNTEAFF. The CDR3 DNA reads as TGTGCCAGCTCACCACGAGATGGGAACACTGAAGCTTTCTTT.

The chain uses TRBV6-1 and TRBJ2-6, with D perhaps matching TRBD1 (5 bases). The V gene's germline CDR1 is MNHNS and CDR2 SASEGT. The V end was cut by 4 bases, the J end by 1 base, with 17 bases between. This CDR3 contains 18 residues. The DNA of the CDR3 is TGTGCCAGCAGTGGTTGGCAGGGTACGAAGTCTGGGGCCAACGTCCTGACTTTC. This encodes CASSGWQGTKSGANVLTF.

This clone was seen only once. This chain uses TRBV11-2 with TRBJ1-2, with 7 bases fitting TRBD1. CDR1 is SGHAT, CDR2 FQNNGV, per germline. Trimming cost V 5 bases and J 2 bases; bases outside gene matches: 5. CDR3 size: 14 residues. The CDR3 spells CASSPTGINYGYTF. CDR3 nucleotide sequence: TGTGCCAGCAGCCCGACAGGGATAAACTATGGCTACACCTTC.

The rearrangement joins TRBV6-4 to TRBJ2-3, with 7 nucleotides matching TRBD2. J lost 0 bases, V lost 3 bases, and 3 bases had no gene match. Germline V CDR1 and CDR2: MRHNA, SNTAGT. The CDR3 runs 15 residues. CDR3 in amino acids: CASSEGSGSTDTQYF. The CDR3 DNA reads as TGTGCCAGCAGTGAGGGTAGCGGGAGCACAGATACGCAGTATTTT.

The chain carries TRBV10-3 and TRBJ2-5; TRBD1 matches 7 bases. This CDR3 has 18 residues. V shed 2 bases and J 3 bases; nucleotides not matched to a gene: 15. Germline V gives CDR1 ENHRY, CDR2 SYGVKD. The CDR3 DNA sequence: TGTGCCATCAGTGAGACCGGTGAAGGGACAGAGAACAAAGAGACCCAGTACTTC. Translated, it gives CAISETGEGTENKETQYF.

This sequence joins TRBV4-2 and TRBJ1-4, with 7 bases identical to TRBD1. Unmatched junction bases numbered 7, after V lost 0 bases and J lost 6 bases. Germline V lookup: CDR1 LGHNA, CDR2 YNFKEQ. This CDR3 comprises 16 residues. The CDR3 DNA sequence: TGTGCCAGCAGCCAAGATCCCGACAGGGCGGATGAAAAACTGTTTTTT. As protein: CASSQDPDRADEKLFF.

This chain connects TRBV5-1 to TRBJ2-5; 13 bases align to TRBD2. Germline V gives CDR1 SGHRS, CDR2 YFSETQ. The trim removed 2 bases at V and 5 bases at J, leaving 9 bases unmatched. The length of the CDR3 is 17 residues. In DNA, the CDR3 is TGCGCCAGCAGCTTACCTAGACTAGCGGGGGGCGGGGAGACCCAGTACTTC. Protein: CASSLPRLAGGGETQYF.

The chain recombines TRBV7-9 with TRBJ1-2; unclear D gene. Trimming took off 5 bases at V and 8 bases at J, with 18 bases between the two ends. This CDR3 spans 14 amino acids. The germline CDR1 and CDR2 sequences are SEHNR and FQNEAQ (reference sequence). This CDR3 is CASSPLTRAGGYTF. The CDR3 coding sequence is TGTGCCAGCAGCCCACTGACGAGGGCGGGGGGCTACACCTTC.

The chain uses TRBV30 and TRBJ2-1, with TRBD2 matching over 9 bases. The germline V gene encodes CDR1 GTSNPN and CDR2 SVGIG (reference sequence). This CDR3 is 17 amino acids long. Germline trimming cut 4 bases from V and 4 bases from J; bases unmatched to any gene: 14. The CDR3 spells CAWTSPSAGGFYNEQFF. The CDR3 bases are TGTGCCTGGACTTCCCCTTCAGCGGGAGGATTTTACAATGAGCAGTTCTTC.

As concerns this clone: One end of the junction varies from germline; a read error may be responsible. The CDR3 bases are TGTGCTAGCAGCTTAGAACTAGGGACAGGACAAGAGACCCAGTACTTC. Translation gives CASSLELGTGQETQYF. The chain recombines TRBV7-7 with TRBJ2-5; 8 nucleotides align to TRBD1. CDR1 is SSHAT and CDR2 is FNYEAQ in the germline V gene (reference sequence). The CDR3 spans 16 residues.

V usage is TRBV12-5 and J usage is TRBJ2-5; TRBD1 might be the D (5 bases). Germline loops: CDR1 LGHNT, CDR2 FRNRAP. The V gene lost 7 bases and the J gene lost 4 bases, with 19 bases spanning the gap. The CDR3 is 15 amino acids. The DNA for the CDR3 is TGTGCTAGTGCCCCCCCCACAGGCCGGTTAGAGACCCAGTACTTC. Residues: CASAPPTGRLETQYF.

Concerning this clone: Sequence at one end of the junction differs from germline and may be a read error. This same CDR3 is encoded by further DNA sequences in the sample. This chain joins TRBV5-1 and TRBJ1-4; possibly TRBD1 for D (5 bases). CDR1 SGHRS and CDR2 YFSETQ come from the germline V gene. There are 14 residues in the CDR3. CDR3 in DNA: TGCGCCAGCAGTTTGGGGCAGGGAAGTGAAAAACTGTTTTTT. As protein: CASSLGQGSEKLFF. Drawing the rest from reference TRBV5-1 and TRBJ1-4, the complete variable domain is KAGVTQTPRYLIKTRGQQVTLSCSPISGHRSVSWYQQTPGQGLQFLFEYFSETQRNKGNFPGRFSGRQFSNSRSEMNVSTLELGDSALYLCASSLGQGSEKLFFGSGTQLSVL.

V usage is TRBV4-2 and J usage is TRBJ1-1; D remains ambiguous. CDR1 and CDR2 (germline): LGHNA, YNFKEQ. The CDR3 spans 14 residues. Trimming removed 1 base at V and 3 bases at J, with 9 bases between. CDR3 protein: CASSQAGSYTEAFF. CDR3 sequence (DNA): TGTGCCAGCAGCCAAGCAGGTTCCTACACTGAAGCTTTCTTT.

This sequence joins TRBV7-9 and TRBJ2-1; D perhaps matches TRBD2 (5 bases). Trimming removed 5 bases at V and 7 bases at J, with 9 bases between. Looked up from germline, CDR1 is SEHNR and CDR2 is FQNEAQ (reference sequence). This CDR3 has 12 residues. CDR3 sequence (DNA): TGTGCCAGCAGCCCATGGGAGAATGAGCAGTTCTTC. Protein sequence: CASSPWENEQFF.

In DNA, the CDR3 is TGTGCCAGCTCACCTAACAGGGATGATACGCAGTATTTT. As protein: CASSPNRDDTQYF. The rearrangement uses TRBV18 and TRBJ2-3; perhaps TRBD1 as D (6 bases). Trimming left V 3 bases short and J 6 bases short, with 10 bases between. Germline CDR1 and CDR2: KGHSH and LQKENI. The CDR3 has 13 amino acids. Variable domain in full (rest from reference TRBV18 and TRBJ2-3): NAGVMQNPRHLVRRRGQEARLRCSPMKGHSHVYWYRQLPEEGLKFMVYLQKENIIDESGMPKERFSAEFPKEGPSILRIQQVVRGDSAAYFCASSPNRDDTQYFGPGTRLTVL.

The chain employs TRBV13 and TRBJ1-4; D remains unclear. V was clipped by 3 bases and J by 4 bases, with 3 bases between them. This CDR3 spans 12 amino acids. Germline V gives CDR1 PRHDT, CDR2 FYEKMQ (reference sequence). CDR3 sequence (DNA): TGTGCCAGCAGCTTCAATAATGAAAAACTGTTTTTT. Translating gives CASSFNNEKLFF.

The chain combines TRBV3-1 (or the pseudogene TRBV3-2) with TRBJ2-5; 9 bases agree with TRBD2. CDR1 is LGHDT and CDR2 is YNNKEL in the germline V gene (reference sequence). The J segment lost 7 bases and the V segment lost 6 bases, leaving 15 bases of the junction unmatched. CDR3 size: 16 residues. The CDR3 DNA reads TGTGCCAGCAGGCCCCGTAGCGGGAGCCCCACTACGACCCAGTACTTC. Translation gives CASRPRSGSPTTTQYF.

This clone appeared a single time. The chain employs TRBV19 and TRBJ2-7; tentatively, D is TRBD2 (5 bases). CDR3 length: 15 residues. The V end lost 5 bases, the J end lost 1 base, and 15 bases lay between the germline ends. Looked up from germline, CDR1 is LNHDA and CDR2 is SQIVND (reference sequence). The CDR3 reads CASSPVPRTSYEQYF. As DNA, the CDR3 is TGTGCCAGTAGTCCGGTCCCCAGGACTTCCTACGAGCAGTACTTC.

The CDR3 loop is CASSSALASGRSYEQYF. The DNA for the CDR3 is TGTGCCAGCAGCTCCGCCCTCGCTAGCGGGAGGTCCTACGAGCAGTACTTC. The chain recombines TRBV11-2 with TRBJ2-7; 11 nucleotides agree with TRBD2. CDR3 size: 17 residues. Germline values: CDR1 SGHAT, CDR2 FQNNGV. V gave up 4 bases and J gave up 1 base; unmatched junction bases: 9.

The CDR3 sequence is CASSQETSGSLDEQFF. CDR3 in DNA: TGTGCCAGCAGCCAAGAGACTAGCGGGAGTCTAGATGAGCAGTTCTTC. This chain links TRBV4-2 with TRBJ2-1; TRBD2 matches at 12 bases. Germline assignment: CDR1 LGHNA and CDR2 YNFKEQ. CDR3 length: 16 residues. The J segment lost 8 bases and the V segment lost 0 bases, leaving 5 bases of the junction unmatched.

This chain joins TRBV20-1 and TRBJ2-5; the D is unclear. This CDR3 is 11 amino acids long. Trimming cost V 1 base and J 6 bases, with 6 bases left between them. Germline V gene data show CDR1 as DFQATT and CDR2 as SNEGSKA (reference sequence). The CDR3 DNA reads TGCAGTGCTAGAGTTGGGCAGACCCAGTACTTC. Its translation: CSARVGQTQYF.

This clone was detected only once. The V call is TRBV5-4, the J call TRBJ2-3; weak D call: TRBD2 (6 bases). The germline V and J ends were trimmed by 3 bases and 5 bases, with 10 bases remaining between them. Germline V lookup: CDR1 SGHNT, CDR2 YYREEE (reference sequence). This CDR3 has 13 residues. Here the CDR3 reads CASSYGGIDTQYF. The CDR3 bases are TGTGCCAGCAGCTACGGGGGAATAGATACGCAGTATTTT.